These 16 T cell receptor beta chains came from one sample sequenced in a study of shared clonotypes between healthy human individuals. Assay: immunoSEQ multiplex PCR; the TCRdb copy retains only in-frame clones and omits some. The sample lists some 1 million clones, around 74% occurring once. Sequenced: memory CD4+ T cells sorted from blood. Regarding subset: CD45RA-negative fraction. These receptors originate from a young man in good health.

This chain links TRBV9 with TRBJ2-7, with 7 positions matching TRBD2. The germline V gene encodes CDR1 SGDLS and CDR2 YYNGEE. The CDR3 is made up of 14 amino acids. V lost 5 bases, J lost 0 bases, and 5 bases stayed unmatched. This CDR3 reads CASSTGGSSYEQYF. The DNA of the CDR3 is TGTGCCAGCAGTACCGGCGGGAGCTCCTACGAGCAGTACTTC.

The CDR3 here is CAWSQFEGDTQYF. The CDR3 DNA is TGTGCCTGGAGTCAATTCGAAGGGGATACGCAGTATTTT. The V and J genes are TRBV30 and TRBJ2-3, with unresolved D. The CDR3 has 13 amino acids. Germline values: CDR1 GTSNPN, CDR2 SVGIG (reference sequence). V lost 2 bases and J lost 6, with 12 bases in between.

The CDR3 reads CASSLGQVLTYEQYF. The CDR3, as DNA: TGTGCCAGCAGCTTAGGTCAGGTCCTGACCTACGAGCAGTACTTC. The rearrangement links TRBV7-2 to TRBJ2-7; D is undetermined. Germline assignment: CDR1 SGHTA and CDR2 FQGNSA. The CDR3 extends over 15 amino acids. The ends were cut back, 1 base at V and 2 bases at J, with 12 bases in the middle.

Note on this clone: The sample contains more than one DNA sequence encoding this CDR3. This sequence joins TRBV6-5 and TRBJ2-7, with a possible D match to TRBD2 (6 bases). The CDR3 contains 13 residues. Trimming cost V 7 bases and J 1 base, with 11 bases left between them. Germline V lookup: CDR1 MNHEY, CDR2 SVGAGI. In DNA, the CDR3 is TGTGCCAGCACTCGCGGAGGGTCCTACGAGCAGTACTTC. It codes for CASTRGGSYEQYF.

The sample holds many counts of this clone. V usage is TRBV7-8 and J usage is TRBJ2-1; TRBD2 matches at 7 bases. The CDR3 covers 13 residues. Germline CDR1 SGHVS, CDR2 FQNEAQ. Unmatched junction bases numbered 10, after V lost 5 bases and J lost 12 bases. The CDR3 here is CASSAHSGYLQFF. The CDR3 DNA sequence: TGTGCCAGCAGCGCCCATAGCGGGTACTTGCAGTTCTTC.

Comments on this clone: It may be a read error: a sequence one base away is much more abundant. The chain joins TRBV11-2 to TRBJ1-2, with D perhaps matching TRBD1 (6 bases). CDR3 length: 12 residues. The germline V gene has CDR1 SGHAT and CDR2 FQNNGV. In DNA form, the CDR3 reads TGTGCCAGCAGCTTAGCAGGGGAGGTCTACGCCTTC. It encodes CASSLAGEVYAF.

J is TRBJ1-2 and V is TRBV13; 12 bases are a match to TRBD1. This CDR3 is 16 amino acids long. J lost 7 bases, V lost 5 bases, and 11 bases had no gene match. Per the germline V gene, CDR1 is PRHDT and CDR2 is FYEKMQ (reference sequence). CDR3 sequence: CASSLNTGQGAGGYTF. The CDR3 DNA is TGTGCCAGCAGCCTGAATACGGGACAGGGGGCCGGTGGCTACACCTTC.

The chain combines TRBV14 with TRBJ2-2, with D unclear. V was shortened by 1 base and J by 6 bases, with 9 bases between the two germline ends. Per germline, CDR1 SGHDN and CDR2 FVKESK. The CDR3 totals 14 residues. The CDR3 DNA reads as TGTGCCAGCAGCCAAGTTCTGCGCTCCGGGGAGCTGTTTTTT. Residues: CASSQVLRSGELFF.

With regard to this clone: Other DNA sequences of this sample code for an identical CDR3. This sequence joins TRBV18 and TRBJ1-1; D is unresolved. The CDR3 has 13 residues. V was pared by 3 bases and J by 2 bases, with 7 bases between. Per the germline V gene, CDR1 is KGHSH and CDR2 is LQKENI. The CDR3 reads CASSPGRNTEAFF. The CDR3 DNA follows: TGTGCCAGCTCACCGGGCAGAAACACTGAAGCTTTCTTT. The whole variable domain, filled in from reference TRBV18 and TRBJ1-1, reads NAGVMQNPRHLVRRRGQEARLRCSPMKGHSHVYWYRQLPEEGLKFMVYLQKENIIDESGMPKERFSAEFPKEGPSILRIQQVVRGDSAAYFCASSPGRNTEAFFGQGTRLTVV.

Only one count was recorded for this clone. The chain has TRBV6-1 and TRBJ2-2; possibly TRBD1 or TRBD2 for D (5 bases each). Deletions cut 2 bases from V and 6 bases from J, with 13 bases between. The germline CDR1 and CDR2 sequences are MNHNS and SASEGT. This CDR3 is built from 15 residues. CDR3 residues: CASSERGEGAGELFF. As DNA, the CDR3 is TGTGCCAGCAGTGAAAGGGGCGAGGGAGCCGGGGAGCTGTTTTTT.

A word on this clone: This sample includes further DNA sequences coding for the same CDR3. This sequence joins TRBV6-5 and TRBJ2-7; a weak D match, TRBD2 (6 bases). Looked up from germline, CDR1 is MNHEY and CDR2 is SVGAGI. V dropped 0 bases and J dropped 4 bases, with 10 bases sitting between them. The CDR3 is 14 amino acids. CDR3 DNA sequence: TGTGCCAGCAGTTACTCGGCAGGGAGGTACGAGCAGTACTTC. It codes for CASSYSAGRYEQYF.

This chain connects TRBV9 to TRBJ2-2; 8 bases are a match to TRBD2. The V gene's germline CDR1 is SGDLS and CDR2 YYNGEE. V lost 2 bases, J lost 8 bases, and 11 bases stayed unmatched. CDR3 length: 16 residues. CDR3 nucleotide sequence: TGTGCCAGCAGCGTCGGGGTCAGCGGGGGTTTTGGGGAGCTGTTTTTT. Translated: CASSVGVSGGFGELFF.

Remarks on this clone: Other DNA sequences from this sample encode an identical CDR3 as well. The V and J genes are TRBV5-1 and TRBJ2-3; no reliable D call. V was shortened by 0 bases and J by 4 bases, with 9 bases between the two germline ends. This CDR3 spans 14 amino acids. Germline V gene lookup returns CDR1 SGHRS and CDR2 YFSETQ. CDR3 DNA sequence: TGCGCCAGCAGCTTGGGTGGGGTGGCAGATACGCAGTATTTT. This gives the protein CASSLGGVADTQYF.

The V and J genes are TRBV28 and TRBJ1-1; no clear D. Germline assignment: CDR1 MDHEN and CDR2 SYDVKM. The V and J ends lost 7 bases and 9 bases respectively, with 12 bases between them. CDR3 length equals 11 residues. The CDR3 DNA reads as TGTGCCAGCACAAGACCCCCTCAAGCTTTCTTT. This translates into CASTRPPQAFF.

This clone was seen repeatedly, ten times or more. This chain uses TRBV11-3 with TRBJ2-3; 12 bases are shared with TRBD2. The CDR3 totals 16 residues. V gave up 5 bases and J gave up 2 bases; unmatched junction bases: 5. In germline, CDR1 is SGHNT, CDR2 YENEEA. The CDR3 region has the DNA TGTGCCAGCAGCCCCGGACTAGCGGGACTCACAGATACGCAGTATTTT. Its translation is CASSPGLAGLTDTQYF.

The V gene is TRBV7-6, the J gene TRBJ2-7; TRBD2 matches 7 bases. Germline lookup yields CDR1 SGHVS and CDR2 FNYEAQ. The CDR3 is 15 amino acids. Trimming at V came to 0 bases and at J to 3 bases, leaving 5 bases not matched to a gene. CDR3 sequence (DNA): TGTGCCAGCAGCTTAGCGTGGGGGGAGGGCTACGAGCAGTACTTC. Encoded protein: CASSLAWGEGYEQYF.